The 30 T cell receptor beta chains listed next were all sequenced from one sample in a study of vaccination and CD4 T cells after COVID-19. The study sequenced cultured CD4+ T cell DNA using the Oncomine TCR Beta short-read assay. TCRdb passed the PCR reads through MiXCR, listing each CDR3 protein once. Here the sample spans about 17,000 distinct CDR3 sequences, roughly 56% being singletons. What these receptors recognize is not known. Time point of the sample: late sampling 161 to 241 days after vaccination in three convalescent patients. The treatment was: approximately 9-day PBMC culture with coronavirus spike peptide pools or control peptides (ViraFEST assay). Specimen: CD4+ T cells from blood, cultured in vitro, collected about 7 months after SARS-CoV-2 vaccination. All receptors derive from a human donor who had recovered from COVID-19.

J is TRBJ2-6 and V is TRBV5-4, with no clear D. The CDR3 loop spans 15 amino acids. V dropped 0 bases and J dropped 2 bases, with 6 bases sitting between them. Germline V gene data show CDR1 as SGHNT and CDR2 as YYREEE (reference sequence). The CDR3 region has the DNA TGTGCCAGCAGCTTGGATAGAACTGGGGCCAACGTCCTGACTTTC. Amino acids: CASSLDRTGANVLTF.

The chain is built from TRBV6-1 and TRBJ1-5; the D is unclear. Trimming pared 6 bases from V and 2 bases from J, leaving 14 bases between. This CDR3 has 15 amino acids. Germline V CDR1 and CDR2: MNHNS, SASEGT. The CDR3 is CASRTSSAGNQPQHF. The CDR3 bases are TGTGCCAGCAGGACCTCAAGTGCGGGCAATCAGCCCCAGCATTTT.

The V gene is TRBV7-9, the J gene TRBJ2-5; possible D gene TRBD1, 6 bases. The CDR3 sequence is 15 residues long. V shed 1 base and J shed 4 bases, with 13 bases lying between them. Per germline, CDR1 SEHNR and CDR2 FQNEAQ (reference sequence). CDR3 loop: CASSLGGRRGETQYF. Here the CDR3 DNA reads TGTGCCAGCAGCTTAGGGGGGCGACGGGGAGAGACCCAGTACTTC.

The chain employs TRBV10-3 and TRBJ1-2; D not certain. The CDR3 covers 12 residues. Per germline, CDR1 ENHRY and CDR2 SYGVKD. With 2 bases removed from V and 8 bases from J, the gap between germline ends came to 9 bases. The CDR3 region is CAISEGRVGYTF. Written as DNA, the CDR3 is TGTGCCATCAGTGAGGGAAGGGTCGGCTACACCTTC.

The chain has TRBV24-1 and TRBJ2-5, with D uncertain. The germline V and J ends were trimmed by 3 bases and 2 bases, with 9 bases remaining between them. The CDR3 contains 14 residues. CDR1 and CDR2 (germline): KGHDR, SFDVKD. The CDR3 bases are TGTGCCACCAGTGATCGGACGAGGCAAGAGACCCAGTACTTC. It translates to CATSDRTRQETQYF.

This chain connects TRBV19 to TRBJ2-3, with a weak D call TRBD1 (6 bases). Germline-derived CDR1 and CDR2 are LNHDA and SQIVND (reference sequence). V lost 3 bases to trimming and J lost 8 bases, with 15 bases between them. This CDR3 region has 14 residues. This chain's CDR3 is CASSIQGRDGTQYF. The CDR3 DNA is TGTGCCAGTAGTATCCAGGGGAGAGATGGTACGCAGTATTTT.

The chain's CDR3 is CASMAAYSGNTIYF. As DNA, the CDR3 is TGTGCCAGTATGGCAGCTTACTCTGGAAACACCATATATTTT. This rearrangement joins TRBV19 to TRBJ1-3; no clear D gene. Germline V gene data show CDR1 as LNHDA and CDR2 as SQIVND (reference sequence). This CDR3 has 14 amino acids. V was clipped by 7 bases and J by 0 bases, with 10 bases between them.

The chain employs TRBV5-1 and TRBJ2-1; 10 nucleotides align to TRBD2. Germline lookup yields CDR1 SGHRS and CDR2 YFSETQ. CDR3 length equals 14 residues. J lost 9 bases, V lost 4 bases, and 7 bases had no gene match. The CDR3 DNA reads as TGCGCCAGCAGCGAAAGCGGGGGGGCGGTTGAGCAGTTCTTC. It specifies CASSESGGAVEQFF.

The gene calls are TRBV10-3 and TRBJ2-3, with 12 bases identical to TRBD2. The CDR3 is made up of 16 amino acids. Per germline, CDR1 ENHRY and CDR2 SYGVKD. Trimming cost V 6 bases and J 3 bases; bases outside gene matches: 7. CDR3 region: CAISGGLAGGTDTQYF. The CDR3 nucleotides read TGTGCCATCAGCGGTGGGCTAGCGGGGGGGACAGATACGCAGTATTTT.

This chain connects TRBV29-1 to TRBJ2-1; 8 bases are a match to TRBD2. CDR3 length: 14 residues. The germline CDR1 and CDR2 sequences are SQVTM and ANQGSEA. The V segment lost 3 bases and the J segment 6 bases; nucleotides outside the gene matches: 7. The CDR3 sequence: CSVDLDGRGNEQFF. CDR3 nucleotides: TGCAGCGTTGATCTCGACGGGAGGGGCAATGAGCAGTTCTTC.

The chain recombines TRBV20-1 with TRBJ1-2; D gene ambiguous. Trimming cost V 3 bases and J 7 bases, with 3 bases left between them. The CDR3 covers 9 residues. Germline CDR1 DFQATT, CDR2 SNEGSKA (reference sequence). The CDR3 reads CSASFGYTF. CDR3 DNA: TGCAGTGCTAGCTTTGGCTACACCTTC.

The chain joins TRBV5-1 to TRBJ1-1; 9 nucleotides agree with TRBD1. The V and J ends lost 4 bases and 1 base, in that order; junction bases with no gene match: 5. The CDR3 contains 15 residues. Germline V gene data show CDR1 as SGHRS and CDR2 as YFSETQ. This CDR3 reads CASSDGQGRNTEAFF. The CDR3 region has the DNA TGCGCCAGCAGCGATGGACAGGGGAGGAACACTGAAGCTTTCTTT.

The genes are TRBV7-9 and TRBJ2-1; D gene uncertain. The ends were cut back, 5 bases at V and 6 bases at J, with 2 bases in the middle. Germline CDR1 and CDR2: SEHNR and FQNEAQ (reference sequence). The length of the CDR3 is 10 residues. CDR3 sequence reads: CASSGNEQFF. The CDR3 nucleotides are TGTGCCAGCAGCGGCAATGAGCAGTTCTTC.

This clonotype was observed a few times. CDR3 sequence (DNA): TGCAGTGCTCTTAGCGGGGGTGGTGGAGAGACCCAGTACTTC. Translation gives CSALSGGGGETQYF. The chain recombines TRBV20-1 with TRBJ2-5, with TRBD2 matching over 9 bases. Germline V gives CDR1 DFQATT, CDR2 SNEGSKA (reference sequence). Germline trimming cut 5 bases from V and 4 bases from J; bases unmatched to any gene: 8. This CDR3 has 14 residues.

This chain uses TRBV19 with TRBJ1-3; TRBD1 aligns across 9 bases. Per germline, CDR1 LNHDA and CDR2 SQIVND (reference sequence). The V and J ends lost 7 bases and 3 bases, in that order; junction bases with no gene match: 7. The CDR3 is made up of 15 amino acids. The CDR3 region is CASTLDRGIGNTIYF. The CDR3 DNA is TGTGCCAGTACCTTGGACAGGGGTATTGGAAACACCATATATTTT.

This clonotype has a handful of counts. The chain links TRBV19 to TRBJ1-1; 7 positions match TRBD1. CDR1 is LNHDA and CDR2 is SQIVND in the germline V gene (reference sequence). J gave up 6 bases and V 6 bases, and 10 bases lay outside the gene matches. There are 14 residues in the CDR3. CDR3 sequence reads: CASRAGGGNPEAFF. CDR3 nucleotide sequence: TGTGCCAGTAGGGCGGGAGGGGGCAACCCTGAAGCTTTCTTT. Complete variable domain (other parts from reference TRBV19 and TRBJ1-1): DGGITQSPKYLFRKEGQNVTLSCEQNLNHDAMYWYRQDPGQGLRLIYYSQIVNDFQKGDIAEGYSVSREKKESFPLTVTSAQKNPTAFYLCASRAGGGNPEAFFGQGTRLTVV.

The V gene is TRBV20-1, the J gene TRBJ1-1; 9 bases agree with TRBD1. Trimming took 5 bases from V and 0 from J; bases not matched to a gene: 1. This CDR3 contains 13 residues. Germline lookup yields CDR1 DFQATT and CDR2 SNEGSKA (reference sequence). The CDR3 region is CSAHRGLNTEAFF. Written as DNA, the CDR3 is TGCAGTGCTCACAGGGGGCTGAACACTGAAGCTTTCTTT.

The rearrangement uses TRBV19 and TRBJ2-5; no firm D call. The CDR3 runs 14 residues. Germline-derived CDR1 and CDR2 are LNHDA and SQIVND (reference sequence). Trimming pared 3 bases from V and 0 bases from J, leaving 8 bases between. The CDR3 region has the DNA TGTGCCAGTAGTATCGGAAGGGACCAAGAGACCCAGTACTTC. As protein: CASSIGRDQETQYF.

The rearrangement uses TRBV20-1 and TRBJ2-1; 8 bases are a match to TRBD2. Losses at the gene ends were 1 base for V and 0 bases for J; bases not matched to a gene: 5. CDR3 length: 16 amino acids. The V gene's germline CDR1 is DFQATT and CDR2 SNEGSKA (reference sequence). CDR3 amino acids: CSARASGRSSYNEQFF. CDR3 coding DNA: TGCAGTGCTAGAGCTAGCGGGCGAAGCTCCTACAATGAGCAGTTCTTC.

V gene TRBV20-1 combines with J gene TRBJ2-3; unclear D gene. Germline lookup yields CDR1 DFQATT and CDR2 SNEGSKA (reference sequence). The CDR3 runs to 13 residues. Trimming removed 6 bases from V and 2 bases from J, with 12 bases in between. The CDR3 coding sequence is TGCAGTGCCAGCGATACTGTCACAGATACGCAGTATTTT. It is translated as CSASDTVTDTQYF.

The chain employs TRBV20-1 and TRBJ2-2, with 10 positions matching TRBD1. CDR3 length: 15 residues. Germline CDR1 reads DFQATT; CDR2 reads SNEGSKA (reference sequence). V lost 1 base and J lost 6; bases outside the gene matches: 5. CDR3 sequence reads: CSARGFGTGAGELFF. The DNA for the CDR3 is TGCAGTGCTAGAGGGTTCGGGACAGGGGCCGGGGAGCTGTTTTTT.

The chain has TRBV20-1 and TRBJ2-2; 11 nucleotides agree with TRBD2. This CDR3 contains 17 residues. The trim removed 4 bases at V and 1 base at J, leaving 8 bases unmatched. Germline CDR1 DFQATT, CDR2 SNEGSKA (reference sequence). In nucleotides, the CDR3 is TGCAGTGCTAAGGCTAGCGGGAGGTTTGGGAACACCGGGGAGCTGTTTTTT. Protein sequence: CSAKASGRFGNTGELFF.

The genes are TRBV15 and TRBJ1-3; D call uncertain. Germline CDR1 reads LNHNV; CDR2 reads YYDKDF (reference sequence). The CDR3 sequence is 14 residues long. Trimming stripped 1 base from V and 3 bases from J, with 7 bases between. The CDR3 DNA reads TGTGCCACCAGCAGAGGTGACGTTGGAAACACCATATATTTT. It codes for CATSRGDVGNTIYF. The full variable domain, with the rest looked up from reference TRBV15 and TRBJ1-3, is DAMVIQNPRYQVTQFGKPVTLSCSQTLNHNVMYWYQQKSSQAPKLLFHYYDKDFNNEADTPDNFQSRRPNTSFCFLDIRSPGLGDTAMYLCATSRGDVGNTIYFGEGSWLTVV.

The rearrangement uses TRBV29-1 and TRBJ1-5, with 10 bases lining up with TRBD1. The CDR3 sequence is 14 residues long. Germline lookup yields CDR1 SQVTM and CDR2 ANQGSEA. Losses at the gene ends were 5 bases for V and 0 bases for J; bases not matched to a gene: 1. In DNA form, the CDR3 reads TGCAGCGTTCGGACAGGGGGTAGCAATCAGCCCCAGCATTTT. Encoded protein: CSVRTGGSNQPQHF.

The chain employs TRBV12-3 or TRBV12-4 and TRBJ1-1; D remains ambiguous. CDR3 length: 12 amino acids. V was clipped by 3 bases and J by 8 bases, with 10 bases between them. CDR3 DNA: TGTGCCAGCAGTTTTCCGGGCGAAGAAGCTTTCTTT. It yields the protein CASSFPGEEAFF.

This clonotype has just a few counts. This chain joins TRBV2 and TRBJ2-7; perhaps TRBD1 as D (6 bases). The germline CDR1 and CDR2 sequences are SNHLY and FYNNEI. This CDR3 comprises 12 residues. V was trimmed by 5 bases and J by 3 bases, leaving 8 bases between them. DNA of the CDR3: TGTGCCAGCAGTTTACAGGGCTACGAGCAGTACTTC. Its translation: CASSLQGYEQYF.

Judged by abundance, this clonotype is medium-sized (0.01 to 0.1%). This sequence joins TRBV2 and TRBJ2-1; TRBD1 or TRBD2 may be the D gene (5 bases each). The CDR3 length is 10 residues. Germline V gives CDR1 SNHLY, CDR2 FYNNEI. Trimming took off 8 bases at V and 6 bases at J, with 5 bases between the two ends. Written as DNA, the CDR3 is TGTGCCAGCGGGGGCAATGAGCAGTTCTTC. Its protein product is CASGGNEQFF.

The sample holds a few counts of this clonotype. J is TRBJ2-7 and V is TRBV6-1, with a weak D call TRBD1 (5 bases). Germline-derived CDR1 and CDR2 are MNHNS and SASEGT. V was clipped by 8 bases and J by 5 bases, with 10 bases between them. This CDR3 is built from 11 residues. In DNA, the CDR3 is TGTGCCAGCTCGACAGCCGACGAGCAGTACTTC. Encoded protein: CASSTADEQYF.

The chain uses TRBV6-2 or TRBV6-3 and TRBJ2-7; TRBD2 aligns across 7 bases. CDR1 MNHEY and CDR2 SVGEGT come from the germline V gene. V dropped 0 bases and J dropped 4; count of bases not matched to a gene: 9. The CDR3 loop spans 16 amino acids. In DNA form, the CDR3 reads TGTGCCAGCAGTTACTCGGCTAGCGGAGCTTGGTACGAGCAGTACTTC. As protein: CASSYSASGAWYEQYF.

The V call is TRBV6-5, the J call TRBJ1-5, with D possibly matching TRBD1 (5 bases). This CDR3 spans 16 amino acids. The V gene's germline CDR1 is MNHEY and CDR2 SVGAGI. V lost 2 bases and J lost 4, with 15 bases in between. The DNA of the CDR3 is TGTGCCAGCAGTTACACAGGTCTTCGATCGAATCAGCCCCAGCATTTT. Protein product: CASSYTGLRSNQPQHF.